This passage covers 27 T cell receptor beta chains from one sample sequenced in a study of blood T cell repertoires in COVID-19. Sequencing used immunoSEQ multiplex PCR; TCRdb keeps in-frame clones, though not all of them. The repertoire has roughly 75,000 clones, approximately 80% of them found once; the top ten carry roughly 13%. The sample was peripheral blood. Every receptor here comes from a man between 45 and 60 years old with COVID-19, enrolled during active disease.

As DNA, the CDR3 is TGTGCCAGTAGTAGGGGACAGGGTCAGGTTAAAGAGACCCAGTACTTC. It specifies CASSRGQGQVKETQYF. The rearrangement uses TRBV19 and TRBJ2-5, with 9 bases matching TRBD1. Germline V gene sequence: CDR1 LNHDA, CDR2 SQIVND (reference sequence). The CDR3 covers 16 residues. V dropped 4 bases and J dropped 3; count of bases not matched to a gene: 9. Supplemented by reference TRBV19 and TRBJ2-5, the full variable domain reads DGGITQSPKYLFRKEGQNVTLSCEQNLNHDAMYWYRQDPGQGLRLIYYSQIVNDFQKGDIAEGYSVSREKKESFPLTVTSAQKNPTAFYLCASSRGQGQVKETQYFGPGTRLLVL.

V usage is TRBV29-1 and J usage is TRBJ2-3; the match to TRBD2 covers 8 bases. Trimming cost V 3 bases and J 3 bases; bases outside gene matches: 5. Germline CDR1 is SQVTM and CDR2 is ANQGSEA. The CDR3 is made up of 14 amino acids. The CDR3 coding sequence is TGCAGCGTTGAGTCCACTAGCGGAACAGATACGCAGTATTTT. Protein product: CSVESTSGTDTQYF.

The chain couples TRBV19 to TRBJ2-2; 8 positions match TRBD1. This CDR3 contains 14 residues. Unmatched junction bases numbered 8, after V lost 10 bases and J lost 4 bases. Germline V gene sequence: CDR1 LNHDA, CDR2 SQIVND (reference sequence). CDR3 coding DNA: TGTGCCACGACCGGGACAGGCGTCACCGGGGAGCTGTTTTTT. It is translated as CATTGTGVTGELFF.

This chain joins TRBV30 and TRBJ2-1, with a weak D call TRBD1 (7 bases). The CDR3 loop spans 16 amino acids. V was pared by 2 bases and J by 2 bases, with 16 bases between. Germline loops: CDR1 GTSNPN, CDR2 SVGIG (reference sequence). CDR3: CAWSSPAGGPYNEQFF. The CDR3 DNA reads TGTGCCTGGAGTTCCCCCGCAGGGGGGCCCTACAATGAGCAGTTCTTC.

The chain recombines TRBV6-1 with TRBJ1-1; unclear D gene. This CDR3 is 14 amino acids long. Deletions cut 1 base from V and 6 bases from J, with 12 bases between. Germline CDR1 is MNHNS and CDR2 is SASEGT. The CDR3 region has the DNA TGTGCCAGCAGTGAAGTCGGAGGTAGGGCTGAAGCTTTCTTT. This translates into CASSEVGGRAEAFF.

This clone rates as medium-sized. The rearrangement joins TRBV6-5 to TRBJ2-7; TRBD1 matches 7 bases. The CDR3 loop spans 12 amino acids. CDR1 and CDR2 from the germline V gene are MNHEY and SVGAGI. V shed 6 bases, J shed 6 bases, and the junction held 5 bases outside the gene matches. The DNA of the CDR3 is TGTGCCAGCAGCTCGGGACAGCCCGAGCAGTACTTC. Translation: CASSSGQPEQYF.

The chain links TRBV30 to TRBJ1-4, with 7 bases aligning to TRBD1. With V trimmed by 4 bases and J by 0 bases, 5 bases remained unmatched. Germline V gene data show CDR1 as GTSNPN and CDR2 as SVGIG (reference sequence). This CDR3 has 15 amino acids. CDR3 region: CAWNPGQTTNEKLFF. Here the CDR3 DNA reads TGTGCCTGGAACCCGGGACAGACAACTAATGAAAAACTGTTTTTT.

The CDR3 DNA reads TGTGCCAGCAACAAAGAGGGGACGGGGGGCTATGGCTACACCTTC. Protein product: CASNKEGTGGYGYTF. This chain joins TRBV2 and TRBJ1-2; weak D call: TRBD1 (5 bases). Between the trimmed V and J ends, which lost 7 bases and 4 bases, there was a span of 19 bases. Germline V gene data show CDR1 as SNHLY and CDR2 as FYNNEI. The CDR3 is 15 amino acids.

The DNA of the CDR3 is TGTGCCAGCAGCTTAGCCGAGCGGGAGGAGGTAGATACGCAGTATTTT. Translated, it gives CASSLAEREEVDTQYF. The rearrangement uses TRBV7-2 and TRBJ2-3, with 9 nucleotides matching TRBD2. J was trimmed by 5 bases and V by 0 bases; bases with no gene match: 6. CDR3 length: 16 residues. Per the germline V gene, CDR1 is SGHTA and CDR2 is FQGNSA.

This clone appeared a few times. The CDR3 DNA is TGTGCCAGCGGTAGGACTAGCGAGGTATACGAGCAGTACTTC. This gives the protein CASGRTSEVYEQYF. The V gene is TRBV6-5, the J gene TRBJ2-7; 9 bases line up with TRBD2. The CDR3 is 14 residues long. In germline, CDR1 is MNHEY, CDR2 SVGAGI. V was pared by 8 bases and J by 4 bases, with 9 bases of the junction left unmatched.

The chain has TRBV11-3 and TRBJ2-1; 8 bases are shared with TRBD2. The length of the CDR3 is 15 residues. V shed 5 bases and J 8 bases; nucleotides not matched to a gene: 11. In germline, CDR1 is SGHNT, CDR2 YENEEA. CDR3 in amino acids: CASSLSGTRADEQFF. The DNA of the CDR3 is TGTGCCAGCAGCCTTAGCGGGACGCGGGCCGATGAGCAGTTCTTC.

V gene TRBV5-1 combines with J gene TRBJ1-4; 11 nucleotides agree with TRBD1. With 4 bases clipped from V and 7 bases from J, the junction kept 6 bases outside the gene matches. There are 15 residues in the CDR3. The germline V gene encodes CDR1 SGHRS and CDR2 YFSETQ. CDR3 nucleotides: TGCGCCAGCAGCCTTTCCGGGACAGGGGGTGAAAAACTGTTTTTT. Its protein is CASSLSGTGGEKLFF.

J is TRBJ2-7 and V is TRBV4-2; D may be TRBD2 (6 bases). Germline CDR1 LGHNA, CDR2 YNFKEQ. This CDR3 contains 15 residues. V was pared by 0 bases and J by 6 bases, with 15 bases between. The CDR3 coding sequence is TGTGCCAGCAGCCAAGATGAGGAGGGGCGAGGCGAGCAGTACTTC. Translated, it gives CASSQDEEGRGEQYF.

This chain connects TRBV6-5 to TRBJ2-3, with TRBD2 matching 8 bases. The ends lost 4 bases at V and 6 bases at J; junction bases unmatched: 9. The CDR3 loop spans 15 amino acids. The germline gives CDR1 MNHEY, CDR2 SVGAGI. CDR3 in amino acids: CASSSQRRGRDTQYF. Here the CDR3 DNA reads TGTGCCAGCAGTTCACAACGGCGCGGGAGGGATACGCAGTATTTT.

The V gene is TRBV5-1, the J gene TRBJ2-5, with 7 bases lining up with TRBD1. V gave up 0 bases and J gave up 0 bases; unmatched junction bases: 5. The CDR3 has 16 residues. Per germline, CDR1 SGHRS and CDR2 YFSETQ. CDR3 in DNA: TGCGCCAGCAGCTTGGCCGGGACAGCGAACCAAGAGACCCAGTACTTC. Translated, it gives CASSLAGTANQETQYF.

The V gene is TRBV21-1, the J gene TRBJ2-2; the D call in the table, TRBD2, was not verified against the DNA. TRBV21-1 is listed as a pseudogene. The length of the CDR3 is 17 residues. The CDR3 protein is CASSTYPANANTGELFF. CDR3 DNA sequence: TGTGCCAGCAGCACTTACCCAGCGAACGCGAACACCGGGGAGCTGTTTTTT.

The gene calls are TRBV6-1 and TRBJ2-3; D unresolved. The germline CDR1 and CDR2 sequences are MNHNS and SASEGT. CDR3 length: 14 residues. V gave up 3 bases and J gave up 6 bases, with 13 bases separating them. The CDR3 DNA follows: TGTGCCAGCAGTGATTTCGGAGAATCGGATACGCAGTATTTT. Translation: CASSDFGESDTQYF.

The chain uses TRBV2 and TRBJ1-3; D perhaps matches TRBD1 (6 bases). Germline CDR1 and CDR2: SNHLY and FYNNEI. V dropped 6 bases and J dropped 2 bases, with 8 bases sitting between them. CDR3 size: 13 residues. In DNA, the CDR3 is TGTGCCAGCAGCCGACAGGCTGGAAACACCATATATTTT. This gives the protein CASSRQAGNTIYF. Combining the CDR3 with reference TRBV2 and TRBJ1-3 gives the whole variable domain EPEVTQTPSHQVTQMGQEVILRCVPISNHLYFYWYRQILGQKVEFLVSFYNNEISEKSEIFDDQFSVERPDGSNFTLKIRSTKLEDSAMYFCASSRQAGNTIYFGEGSWLTVV.

The gene calls are TRBV19 and TRBJ2-3, with 7 bases identical to TRBD2. The junction had 5 bases not matched to a gene; V was cut back by 8 bases and J by 0 bases. Germline CDR1 reads LNHDA; CDR2 reads SQIVND (reference sequence). The CDR3 runs 14 residues. CDR3 sequence: CASRLAASTDTQYF. Written as DNA, the CDR3 is TGTGCCAGTCGCCTAGCGGCTAGCACAGATACGCAGTATTTT.

This clone has only a few counts. The gene calls are TRBV5-8 and TRBJ1-5; 9 bases are shared with TRBD1. There are 15 residues in the CDR3. Trimming cost V 4 bases and J 7 bases; bases outside gene matches: 9. Germline V gene lookup returns CDR1 SGHTS and CDR2 YDEGEE. The DNA of the CDR3 is TGTGCCAGCAGCCCCGTGACAGGGGGGGGCCAGCCCCAGCATTTT. Encoded protein: CASSPVTGGGQPQHF.

The CDR3 nucleotides are TGCGCCAGCAGCCAAGATCTAGCGGGAGGGTACGAGCAGTACTTC. Protein product: CASSQDLAGGYEQYF. The chain combines TRBV4-3 with TRBJ2-7, with 12 bases matching TRBD2. This CDR3 is built from 15 residues. The germline gives CDR1 LGHNA, CDR2 YSLEER. The junction had 1 base not matched to a gene; V was cut back by 0 bases and J by 4 bases.

The chain uses TRBV29-1 and TRBJ1-2; D gene uncertain. The CDR3 totals 11 residues. Germline CDR1 and CDR2: SQVTM and ANQGSEA. Trimming cost V 7 bases and J 6 bases, with 12 bases left between them. The DNA of the CDR3 is TGCAGCGCCGAGCGGGCGAATGGCTACACCTTC. Translation: CSAERANGYTF.

V and J are TRBV2 and TRBJ2-1, with a tentative D call TRBD2 (5 bases). Trimming shortened V by 2 bases and J by 8 bases, and 7 bases separated the two germline ends. CDR1 SNHLY and CDR2 FYNNEI come from the germline V gene. The CDR3 is made up of 12 amino acids. CDR3 protein: CASSEPGDEQFF. The CDR3 DNA reads TGTGCCAGCAGTGAACCCGGGGATGAGCAGTTCTTC.

The chain carries TRBV18 and TRBJ2-2; maybe TRBD2 (6 bases). Germline V lookup: CDR1 KGHSH, CDR2 LQKENI. V gave up 5 bases and J gave up 2 bases, with 12 bases separating them. The CDR3 has 15 residues. The DNA for the CDR3 is TGTGCCAGCTCAACCGGACTACTTAACACCGGGGAGCTGTTTTTT. As protein: CASSTGLLNTGELFF. Together with reference TRBV18 and TRBJ2-2, the CDR3 gives the full variable domain: NAGVMQNPRHLVRRRGQEARLRCSPMKGHSHVYWYRQLPEEGLKFMVYLQKENIIDESGMPKERFSAEFPKEGPSILRIQQVVRGDSAAYFCASSTGLLNTGELFFGEGSRLTVL.

This rearrangement joins TRBV27 to TRBJ2-4; TRBD1 agrees at 10 bases. J lost 2 bases, V lost 3 bases, and 10 bases had no gene match. Germline V gene lookup returns CDR1 MNHEY and CDR2 SMNVEV (reference sequence). The CDR3 is 18 amino acids. The CDR3 sequence is CASSFFRQGASTKNIQYF. In DNA form, the CDR3 reads TGTGCCAGCAGTTTTTTCAGACAGGGGGCTTCGACCAAAAACATTCAGTACTTC.

This clone has only a few counts. The CDR3 coding sequence is TGTGCCAGTCAGGACACGTTGAACACTGAAGCTTTCTTT. Protein product: CASQDTLNTEAFF. V is TRBV19 and J is TRBJ1-1; TRBD1 is a possible D gene (5 bases). Between the trimmed V and J ends, which lost 8 bases and 0 bases, there was a span of 10 bases. Germline V gene data show CDR1 as LNHDA and CDR2 as SQIVND (reference sequence). This CDR3 is 13 amino acids long.

This sequence joins TRBV5-4 and TRBJ2-1, with a weak D call TRBD1 (5 bases). Germline V gene sequence: CDR1 SGHNT, CDR2 YYREEE (reference sequence). V shed 0 bases and J shed 6 bases, with 10 bases lying between them. The CDR3 has 14 amino acids. CDR3 DNA: TGTGCCAGCAGCTTGGATCACCAGGGCAATGAGCAGTTCTTC. This codes for CASSLDHQGNEQFF.